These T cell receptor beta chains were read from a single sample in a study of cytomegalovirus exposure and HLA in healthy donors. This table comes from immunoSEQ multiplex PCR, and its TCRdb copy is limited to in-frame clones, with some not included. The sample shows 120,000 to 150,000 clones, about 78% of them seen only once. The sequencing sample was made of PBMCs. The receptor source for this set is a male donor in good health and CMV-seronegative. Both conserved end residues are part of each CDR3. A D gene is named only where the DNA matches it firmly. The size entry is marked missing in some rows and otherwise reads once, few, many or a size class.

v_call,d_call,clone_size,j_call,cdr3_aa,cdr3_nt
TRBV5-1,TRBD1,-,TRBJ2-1,CASSLTETGANEQFF,TGCGCCAGCAGCTTGACCGAGACAGGGGCGAATGAGCAGTTCTTC
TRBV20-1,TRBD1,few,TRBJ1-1,CSAHGQGKAFF,TGCAGTGCTCACGGACAGGGTAAGGCTTTCTTT
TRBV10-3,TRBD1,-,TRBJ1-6,CAISTNRGASSTPLHF,TGTGCCATCAGTACCAACAGGGGAGCCTCGAGTACACCCCTCCACTTT
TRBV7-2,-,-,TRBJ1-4,CASSREAATNEKLFF,TGTGCCAGCAGCCGCGAGGCAGCAACTAATGAAAAACTGTTTTTT
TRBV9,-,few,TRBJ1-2,CASSVETDTPSTF,TGTGCCAGCAGCGTAGAAACGGACACCCCGAGCACCTTC
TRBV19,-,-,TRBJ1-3,CASSDLGNTIYF,TGTGCCAGTAGCGACTTAGGAAACACCATATATTTT
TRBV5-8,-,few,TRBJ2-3,CASSLSWRSGASQYF,TGTGCCAGCAGCTTGAGTTGGCGGAGTGGGGCCTCGCAGTATTTT
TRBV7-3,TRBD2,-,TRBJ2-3,CASSLGVAGYGDTQYF,TGTGCCAGCAGCCTAGGAGTAGCGGGGTATGGAGATACGCAGTATTTT
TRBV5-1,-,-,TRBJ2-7,CASSPRADYYEQYF,TGCGCCAGCAGCCCTAGAGCGGATTACTACGAGCAGTACTTC
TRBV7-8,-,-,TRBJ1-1,CASSPTPGVDAEAFF,TGTGCCAGCAGCCCAACCCCAGGGGTGGATGCTGAAGCTTTCTTT
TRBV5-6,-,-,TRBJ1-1,CASSLFGVTPVTEAFF,TGTGCCAGCAGCTTGTTCGGGGTTACTCCCGTGACTGAAGCTTTCTTT
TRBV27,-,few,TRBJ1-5,CASSSAAVQGGNQPQHF,TGTGCCAGCAGCTCAGCAGCGGTACAGGGTGGCAATCAGCCCCAGCATTTT
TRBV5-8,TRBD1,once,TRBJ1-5,CASSPPTGGNQPQHF,TGTGCCAGCAGCCCCCCGACAGGGGGCAATCAGCCCCAGCATTTT
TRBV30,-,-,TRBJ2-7,CAWSGGTYEQYF,TGTGCCTGGAGCGGAGGTACCTACGAGCAGTACTTC
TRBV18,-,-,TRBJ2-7,CASSPQFDLGASEQYF,TGTGCCAGCTCACCACAATTTGATCTTGGGGCCTCCGAGCAGTACTTC
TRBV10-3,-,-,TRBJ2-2,CAISDGTRYRELFF,TGTGCCATCAGTGATGGGACACGGTACCGGGAGCTGTTTTTT
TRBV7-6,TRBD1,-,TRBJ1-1,CASSSRQGRNTEAFF,TGTGCCAGCAGCTCTAGACAGGGCCGGAACACTGAAGCTTTCTTT
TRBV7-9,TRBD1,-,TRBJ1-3,CAPQGAGNTIYF,TGTGCCCCTCAGGGGGCTGGAAACACCATATATTTT
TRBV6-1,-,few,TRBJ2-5,CASSEGARNVETQYF,TGTGCCAGCAGTGAAGGGGCCAGGAATGTGGAGACCCAGTACTTC
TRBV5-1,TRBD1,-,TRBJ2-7,CPSSPQGTGDYEQYF,TGCCCCAGCAGTCCTCAGGGGACAGGGGACTACGAGCAGTACTTC
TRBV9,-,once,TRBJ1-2,CASWEREYGYTF,TGTGCCAGCTGGGAGCGAGAGTATGGCTACACCTTC
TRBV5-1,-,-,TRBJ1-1,CASSFEGSGNTEAFF,TGCGCCAGCAGCTTTGAAGGGAGTGGGAACACTGAAGCTTTCTTT
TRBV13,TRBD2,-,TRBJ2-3,CASRYAGGSTDTQYF,TGTGCCAGCAGGTACGCGGGGGGCAGCACAGATACGCAGTATTTT
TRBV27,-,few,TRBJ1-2,CASSFNSRGGYGYTF,TGTGCCAGCAGTTTTAACTCTAGGGGGGGCTATGGCTACACCTTC
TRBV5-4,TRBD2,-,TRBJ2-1,CASSLRSGGAFSGQFF,TGTGCCAGCAGCTTGCGCAGCGGGGGGGCCTTCTCGGGGCAGTTCTTC
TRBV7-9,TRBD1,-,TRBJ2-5,CASSLRDREGETQYF,TGTGCCAGCAGCCTCCGGGACAGGGAGGGAGAGACCCAGTACTTC
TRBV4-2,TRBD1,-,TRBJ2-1,CASSQDLGQGVNEQFF,TGTGCCAGCAGCCAAGATTTGGGACAGGGAGTCAATGAGCAGTTCTTC
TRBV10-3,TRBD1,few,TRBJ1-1,CAISDDRVITEAFF,TGTGCCATCAGTGATGACAGGGTAATCACTGAAGCTTTCTTT
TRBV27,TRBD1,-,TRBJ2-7,CASSSKGASYEQHF,TGTGCCAGCAGTTCCAAGGGGGCTTCCTACGAGCAGCACTTC
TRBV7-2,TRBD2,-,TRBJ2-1,CASSWGLAGYYEQFF,TGTGCCAGCAGCTGGGGACTAGCGGGGTACTATGAGCAGTTCTTC
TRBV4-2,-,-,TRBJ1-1,CASSLVRSRTEAFF,TGTGCCAGCAGTCTGGTCCGGAGTAGAACTGAAGCTTTCTTT
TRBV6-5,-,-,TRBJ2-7,CASSYSTGESYEQYF,TGTGCCAGCAGTTACTCGACGGGAGAGTCCTACGAGCAGTACTTC
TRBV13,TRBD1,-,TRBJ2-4,CASSTGQGLKNIQYF,TGTGCCAGCAGCACCGGACAGGGTCTCAAAAACATTCAGTACTTC
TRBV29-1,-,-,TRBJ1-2,CSVQGGYGYTF,TGCAGCGTCCAGGGTGGGTATGGCTACACCTTC
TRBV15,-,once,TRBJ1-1,CATSINTEAFF,TGTGCCACCAGCATAAACACTGAAGCTTTCTTT
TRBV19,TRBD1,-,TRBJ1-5,CARYDRDFNQPQHF,TGTGCCAGATACGACAGGGATTTTAATCAGCCCCAGCATTTT
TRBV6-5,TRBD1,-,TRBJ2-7,CASSPDRVLYEQYF,TGTGCCAGCAGTCCGGACAGGGTCCTATACGAGCAGTACTTC
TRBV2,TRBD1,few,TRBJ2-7,CATRTGQVEQYF,TGTGCCACCAGGACAGGGCAAGTCGAGCAGTACTTC
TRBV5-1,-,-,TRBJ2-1,CASSSSGTHTYNEQFF,TGCGCCAGCAGCTCCTCCGGGACACATACCTACAATGAGCAGTTCTTC
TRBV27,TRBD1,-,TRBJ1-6,CASRSQGYNSPLHF,TGTGCCAGCAGGTCACAGGGGTATAATTCACCCCTCCACTTT